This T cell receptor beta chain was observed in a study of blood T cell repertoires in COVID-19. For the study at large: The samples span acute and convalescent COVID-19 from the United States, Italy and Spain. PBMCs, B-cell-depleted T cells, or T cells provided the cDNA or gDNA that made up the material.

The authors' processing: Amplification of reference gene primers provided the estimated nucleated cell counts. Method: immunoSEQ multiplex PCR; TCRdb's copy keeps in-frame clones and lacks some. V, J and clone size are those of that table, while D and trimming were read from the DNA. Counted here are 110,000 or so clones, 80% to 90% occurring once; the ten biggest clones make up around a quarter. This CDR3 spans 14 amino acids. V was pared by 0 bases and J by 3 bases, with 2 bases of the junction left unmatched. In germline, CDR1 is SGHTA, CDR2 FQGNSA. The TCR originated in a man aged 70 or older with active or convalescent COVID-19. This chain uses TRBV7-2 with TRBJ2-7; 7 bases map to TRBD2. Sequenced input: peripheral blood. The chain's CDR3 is CASSLAAGDYEQYF. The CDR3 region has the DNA TGTGCCAGCAGCTTAGCTGCGGGAGACTACGAGCAGTACTTC.